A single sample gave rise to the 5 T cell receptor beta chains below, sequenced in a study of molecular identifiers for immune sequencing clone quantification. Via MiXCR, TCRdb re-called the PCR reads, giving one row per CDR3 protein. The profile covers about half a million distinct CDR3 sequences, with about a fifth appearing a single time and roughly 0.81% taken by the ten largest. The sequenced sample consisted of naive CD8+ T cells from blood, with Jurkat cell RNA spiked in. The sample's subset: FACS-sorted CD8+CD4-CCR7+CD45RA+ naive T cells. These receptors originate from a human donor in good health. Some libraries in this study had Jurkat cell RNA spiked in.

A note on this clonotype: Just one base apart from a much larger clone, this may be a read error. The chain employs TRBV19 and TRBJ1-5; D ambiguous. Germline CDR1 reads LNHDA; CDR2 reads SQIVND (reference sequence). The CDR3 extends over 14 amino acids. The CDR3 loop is CASSFPHSNQPRHF. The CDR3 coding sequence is TGTGCCAGTAGTTTCCCTCATAGCAATCAGCCCCGGCATTTT.

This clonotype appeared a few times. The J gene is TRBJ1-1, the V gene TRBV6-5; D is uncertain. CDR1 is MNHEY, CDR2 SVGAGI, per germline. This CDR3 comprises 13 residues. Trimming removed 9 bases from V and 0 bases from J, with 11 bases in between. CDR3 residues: CASTKTLNTEAFF. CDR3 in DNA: TGTGCCAGTACCAAGACATTGAACACTGAAGCTTTCTTT.

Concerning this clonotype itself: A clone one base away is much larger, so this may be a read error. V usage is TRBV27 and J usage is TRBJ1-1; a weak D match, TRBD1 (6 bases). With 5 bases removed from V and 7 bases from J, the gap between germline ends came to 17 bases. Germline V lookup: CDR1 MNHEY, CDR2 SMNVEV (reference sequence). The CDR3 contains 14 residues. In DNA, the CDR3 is TGTGCCAGCAGTGGGACAATTCGCTCTCTTGAAGCTTTCTTT. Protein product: CASSGTIRSLEAFF.

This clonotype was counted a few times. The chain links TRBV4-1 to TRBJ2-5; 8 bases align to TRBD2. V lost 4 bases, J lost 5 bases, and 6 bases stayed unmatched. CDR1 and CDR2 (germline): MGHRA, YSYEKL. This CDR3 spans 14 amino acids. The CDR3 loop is CASSLRAGVETQYF. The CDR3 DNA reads TGCGCCAGCAGCCTTAGAGCGGGGGTGGAGACCCAGTACTTC.

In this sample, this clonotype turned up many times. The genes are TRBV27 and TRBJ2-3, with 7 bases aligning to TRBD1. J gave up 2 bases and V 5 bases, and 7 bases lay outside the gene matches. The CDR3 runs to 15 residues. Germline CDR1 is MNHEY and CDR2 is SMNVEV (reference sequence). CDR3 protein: CASSGRDRDTDTQYF. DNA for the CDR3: TGTGCCAGCAGTGGCCGGGACAGAGACACAGATACGCAGTATTTT.